The rows below give T cell receptor beta chains drawn from one sample of a study of T cell responses to AZD1222 COVID-19 vaccine. Generated by immunoSEQ multiplex PCR, the TCRdb table keeps only in-frame clones and is missing some. The sample includes about 87,000 clones, nearly 90% of them seen just once. Sample: peripheral blood, taken on day 0 of AZD1222 vaccination. The source of these receptors is an adult in good health. Both conserved end residues are part of each CDR3. The D gene is left open where the match is weak. Rows may omit the clone size; those that give it use once, few, many or a size class.

- - TRBJ1-1 TRBV6-2/TRBV6-3 CASSDRLHTEAFF TGTGCCAGCAGTGACAGGTTACACACTGAAGCTTTCTTT
medium-sized - TRBJ2-2 TRBV6-2/TRBV6-3 CASSSGDTGELFF TGTGCCAGCAGTTCCGGGGACACCGGGGAGCTGTTTTTT
- TRBD1 TRBJ1-2 TRBV7-9 CASSLGDSAYGYTF TGTGCCAGCAGCTTAGGGGACAGTGCTTATGGCTACACCTTC
- - TRBJ1-2 TRBV28 CASSLGGRTYGYTF TGTGCCAGCAGTTTAGGGGGCCGTACCTATGGCTACACCTTC
- - TRBJ1-3 TRBV7-2 CASSLASLPNTIYF TGTGCCAGCAGCTTAGCCAGCCTGCCAAACACCATATATTTT
once TRBD1 TRBJ2-1 TRBV5-8 CASSVQTGGPNEQFF TGTGCCAGCAGCGTACAGACAGGGGGCCCCAATGAGCAGTTCTTC
- TRBD1 TRBJ1-5 TRBV5-4 CASSTRTGFSNQPQHF TGTGCCAGCAGCACCAGGACAGGGTTTAGCAATCAGCCCCAGCATTTT
- - TRBJ1-2 TRBV7-6 CASSLRSGENYGYTF TGTGCCAGCAGCTTAAGGTCGGGGGAAAACTATGGCTACACCTTC
- - TRBJ1-2 TRBV5-1 CASSPGMGYTF TGCGCCAGCAGCCCGGGCATGGGCTACACCTTC
- TRBD2 TRBJ2-7 TRBV7-2 CASSSGIAGSYEQYF TGTGCCAGCAGCTCCGGGATAGCGGGCTCCTACGAGCAGTACTTC
- TRBD1 TRBJ2-7 TRBV30 CAWSVDRGIYEQYF TGTGCCTGGAGCGTTGACAGGGGGATATACGAGCAGTACTTC
- TRBD1 TRBJ1-4 TRBV3-1/TRBV3-2 CASKRQGVNEKLFF TGTGCCAGCAAGAGACAGGGGGTTAATGAAAAACTGTTTTTT
- - TRBJ2-7 TRBV5-1 CASSVTGYYEQYF TGCGCCAGCAGCGTTACAGGGTACTACGAGCAGTACTTC
few - TRBJ2-2 TRBV5-4 CATSRGATGELFF TGTGCCACCTCGAGGGGGGCAACCGGGGAGCTGTTTTTT
- - TRBJ1-2 TRBV7-9 CASSFRTLEDGYTF TGTGCCAGCAGCTTTAGGACGCTAGAGGATGGCTACACCTTC
- - TRBJ1-1 TRBV7-9 CASSLSAEAFF TGTGCCAGCAGCTTATCCGCTGAAGCTTTCTTT
- - TRBJ1-6 TRBV5-6 CASSLAGGSDSPLHF TGTGCCAGCAGCTTGGCGGGGGGCTCGGATTCACCCCTCCACTTT
- TRBD1 TRBJ1-5 TRBV6-5 CASSYRGQGNQPQHF TGTGCCAGCAGTTACAGGGGACAGGGAAATCAGCCCCAGCATTTT
- - TRBJ2-7 TRBV7-3 CASSLTEGPYEQYF TGTGCCAGCAGCTTAACCGAGGGGCCTTACGAGCAGTACTTC
- - TRBJ1-6 TRBV19 CASSLQGNNSPLHF TGTGCCAGTAGTCTACAGGGTAACAATTCACCCCTCCACTTT
- TRBD1 TRBJ1-1 TRBV9 CASSLGTVNTEAFF TGTGCCAGCAGCCTAGGGACAGTGAACACTGAAGCTTTCTTT
- TRBD1 TRBJ2-5 TRBV7-2 CASSAIQGLYQETQYF TGTGCCAGCAGCGCCATACAGGGGCTGTACCAAGAGACCCAGTACTTC
- TRBD2 TRBJ2-1 TRBV9 CASSVDKRGLNEQFF TGTGCCAGCAGCGTAGATAAGCGGGGGCTCAATGAGCAGTTCTTC
- - TRBJ1-3 TRBV4-3 CASSRNRLSGNTIYF TGCGCCAGCAGCCGGAACCGTCTTTCTGGAAACACCATATATTTT
- TRBD1 TRBJ1-3 TRBV12-5 CASGLWTGSSGNTIYF TGTGCTAGTGGTCTCTGGACAGGATCATCTGGAAACACCATATATTTT
- - TRBJ2-3 TRBV7-3 CASSLRRPADTQYF TGTGCCAGCAGCTTAAGAAGGCCGGCAGATACGCAGTATTTT
- - TRBJ1-1 TRBV3-1/TRBV3-2 CASSQFENTEAFF TGTGCCAGCAGCCAATTTGAGAACACTGAAGCTTTCTTT
- - TRBJ1-6 TRBV11-2 CASSPWGGGLNSPLHF TGTGCCAGCAGCCCCTGGGGAGGGGGATTAAATTCACCCCTCCACTTT
once TRBD1 TRBJ2-5 TRBV7-9 CASSFMPGGGETQYF TGTGCCAGCAGCTTCATGCCAGGGGGCGGGGAGACCCAGTACTTC
once - TRBJ1-3 TRBV30 CAWSVVNTIYF TGTGCCTGGAGTGTGGTAAACACCATATATTTT
- - TRBJ1-2 TRBV7-2 CASSLESSPVYAPPNTF TGTGCCAGCAGCTTGGAATCATCGCCCGTCTATGCCCCCCCAAACACCTTC
- - TRBJ2-2 TRBV6-5 CASTRDGVGELFF TGTGCCAGCACCAGGGATGGTGTCGGGGAGCTGTTTTTT
- TRBD1 TRBJ1-6 TRBV5-1 CASGDRDNSPLHF TGCGCCAGCGGGGACAGGGATAATTCACCCCTCCACTTT
- - TRBJ1-2 TRBV3-1/TRBV3-2 CASSQDPAGYGYTF TGTGCCAGCAGCCAAGATCCTGCTGGGTATGGCTACACCTTC
- - TRBJ1-2 TRBV12-3/TRBV12-4 CASSPQTHYGYTF TGTGCCAGCAGTCCCCAGACGCACTATGGCTACACCTTC
- TRBD1 TRBJ1-2 TRBV10-2 CASSESGGQGGNGYTF TGCGCCAGCAGTGAGTCCGGCGGACAGGGGGGTAATGGCTACACCTTC
- TRBD1 TRBJ1-5 TRBV5-5 CASSLLAGQGVGPQHF TGTGCCAGCAGCTTGCTGGCGGGACAGGGGGTAGGGCCCCAGCATTTT
- - TRBJ2-3 TRBV27 CASSWGSGPDTQYF TGTGCCAGCAGTTGGGGTTCAGGGCCAGATACGCAGTATTTT
- - TRBJ1-3 TRBV12-1 CASSFPKVWTPGNTIYF TGTGCCAGCAGCTTTCCCAAGGTTTGGACTCCTGGAAACACCATATATTTT
- - TRBJ1-2 TRBV4-3 CASSQGQEGGAAGYGYTF TGCGCCAGCAGCCAAGGGCAAGAGGGCGGGGCAGCAGGATATGGCTACACCTTC
- - TRBJ1-3 TRBV27 CASSLYGDQNTIYF TGTGCCAGCAGTTTGTACGGGGACCAAAACACCATATATTTT
- TRBD2 TRBJ2-5 TRBV2 CASTPYGTSGFQETQYF TGTGCCAGCACCCCGTACGGGACTAGCGGATTTCAAGAGACCCAGTACTTC
- - TRBJ1-1 TRBV7-2 CASSLVSGYMNTEAFF TGTGCCAGCAGCTTAGTCTCCGGTTACATGAACACTGAAGCTTTCTTT